What follows are 13 T cell receptor beta chains derived from one specimen sequenced in a study of PD-1 blockade in mismatch repair-deficient tumors. Using immunoSEQ multiplex PCR, the repertoire was profiled, and TCRdb retains in-frame clones only, with some absent. This table holds tens of thousands of clones, approximately 84% found once. The sequences come from PBMCs, collected before pembrolizumab treatment. Source of these receptors: an adult with mismatch repair-deficient cancer.

This clone was observed a single time. V usage is TRBV11-3 and J usage is TRBJ2-7, with D tentatively TRBD2 (5 bases). Trimming removed 5 bases at V and 8 bases at J, with 25 bases between. The CDR3 sequence is 16 residues long. Germline loops: CDR1 SGHNT, CDR2 YENEEA. In nucleotides, the CDR3 is TGTGCCAGCAGCCCTATAGTGGGGAGCGGTCTACTAAAGCAGTACTTC. It codes for CASSPIVGSGLLKQYF. Full variable domain (missing parts from reference TRBV11-3 and TRBJ2-7): EAGVVQSPRYKIIEKKQPVAFWCNPISGHNTLYWYLQNLGQGPELLIRYENEEAVDDSQLPKDRFSAERLKGVDSTLKIQPAELGDSAVYLCASSPIVGSGLLKQYFGPGTRLTVT.

The genes are TRBV6-5 and TRBJ1-5; unclear D gene. Germline lookup yields CDR1 MNHEY and CDR2 SVGAGI. V was clipped by 2 bases and J by 0 bases, with 8 bases between them. This CDR3 is built from 15 residues. DNA of the CDR3: TGTGCCAGCAGTTACGGCGGATATAGCAATCAGCCCCAGCATTTT. Protein: CASSYGGYSNQPQHF.

The V gene is TRBV28, the J gene TRBJ1-2, with D perhaps matching TRBD1 (6 bases). Germline V gene lookup returns CDR1 MDHEN and CDR2 SYDVKM. The CDR3 spans 11 residues. Trimming took off 6 bases at V and 8 bases at J, with 10 bases between the two ends. The CDR3 region has the DNA TGTGCCAGCAGAGGACAGCGGGGCTACACCTTC. Translated, it gives CASRGQRGYTF.

The rearrangement uses TRBV27 and TRBJ2-1; D gene ambiguous. With 3 bases removed from V and 0 bases from J, the gap between germline ends came to 3 bases. Germline V gene sequence: CDR1 MNHEY, CDR2 SMNVEV (reference sequence). This CDR3 spans 13 amino acids. In DNA form, the CDR3 reads TGTGCCAGCAGTTTCAGCTCCTACAATGAGCAGTTCTTC. As protein: CASSFSSYNEQFF.

The chain has TRBV30 and TRBJ1-1; tentatively, D is TRBD1 (5 bases). The CDR3 consists of 13 residues. The V and J ends lost 4 bases and 1 base respectively, with 10 bases between them. Looked up from germline, CDR1 is GTSNPN and CDR2 is SVGIG (reference sequence). CDR3 region: CAWTVQGNTEAFF. CDR3 DNA sequence: TGTGCCTGGACAGTCCAGGGGAACACTGAAGCTTTCTTT.

This clone came up a few times. This chain links TRBV7-9 with TRBJ2-7, with TRBD1 identical over 9 bases. There are 16 residues in the CDR3. Unmatched junction bases numbered 11, after V lost 4 bases and J lost 4 bases. CDR1 SEHNR and CDR2 FQNEAQ come from the germline V gene (reference sequence). The CDR3 spells CASSSGQGPPRYEQYF. CDR3 bases: TGTGCCAGCAGCTCCGGACAGGGGCCACCTCGGTACGAGCAGTACTTC.

The chain couples TRBV6-1 to TRBJ1-1; tentatively, D is TRBD1 (6 bases). Germline CDR1 MNHNS, CDR2 SASEGT. CDR3 length: 15 amino acids. With 1 base removed from V and 4 bases from J, the gap between germline ends came to 13 bases. The CDR3, as DNA: TGTGCCAGCAGTGAAGAGGGGGTGGAATTCACTGAAGCTTTCTTT. Translating it yields CASSEEGVEFTEAFF.

This clone was picked up one time. The CDR3 protein is CASSSPPQGQAHGYTF. CDR3 DNA sequence: TGTGCCAGCAGTTCCCCTCCCCAAGGACAGGCCCATGGCTACACCTTC. The rearrangement joins TRBV28 to TRBJ1-2, with 7 bases aligning to TRBD1. With V trimmed by 4 bases and J by 6 bases, 14 bases remained unmatched. This CDR3 has 16 amino acids. Germline V gene data show CDR1 as MDHEN and CDR2 as SYDVKM.

The rearrangement joins TRBV12-2 to TRBJ2-3; the table's D call TRBD2 went unverified against the DNA. TRBV12-2 is annotated as a pseudogene. The CDR3 runs to 12 residues. The CDR3 sequence is CASRLASDTQYF. CDR3 nucleotide sequence: TGTGCAAGTCGCTTAGCGTCGGATACGCAGTATTTT.

The count of this clone is one. This sequence joins TRBV19 and TRBJ2-3; D ambiguous. The germline gives CDR1 LNHDA, CDR2 SQIVND (reference sequence). CDR3 length: 13 residues. The V end was cut by 5 bases, the J end by 4 bases, with 10 bases between. The CDR3 loop is CASSAEWADTQYF. DNA of the CDR3: TGTGCCAGTAGTGCGGAGTGGGCAGATACGCAGTATTTT.

This chain joins TRBV18 and TRBJ2-5, with D perhaps matching TRBD2 (6 bases). CDR1 and CDR2 from the germline V gene are KGHSH and LQKENI. V lost 3 bases and J 4 bases, leaving 12 bases between the germline ends. The CDR3 has 14 amino acids. For the CDR3, the DNA is TGTGCCAGCTCACCGAGAGACGGGGGAGAGACCCAGTACTTC. Its protein product is CASSPRDGGETQYF.

This chain connects TRBV6-6 to TRBJ2-3; perhaps TRBD1 as D (6 bases). V was shortened by 0 bases and J by 0 bases, with 7 bases between the two germline ends. The germline V gene encodes CDR1 MNHNY and CDR2 SVGAGI (reference sequence). The CDR3 length is 15 residues. The CDR3 protein is CASSYSRGSTDTQYF. The CDR3 DNA reads as TGTGCCAGCAGTTACTCCAGGGGAAGCACAGATACGCAGTATTTT.

CDR3 sequence reads: CASSIPTGKETEAFF. The CDR3 nucleotides read TGTGCCAGCAGTATTCCGACAGGGAAGGAGACTGAAGCTTTCTTT. The chain combines TRBV2 with TRBJ1-1; 7 bases line up with TRBD1. The CDR3 consists of 15 residues. The germline V gene encodes CDR1 SNHLY and CDR2 FYNNEI. Trimming at V came to 5 bases and at J to 5 bases, leaving 11 bases not matched to a gene. Full variable domain (outside the CDR3, taken from reference TRBV2 and TRBJ1-1): EPEVTQTPSHQVTQMGQEVILRCVPISNHLYFYWYRQILGQKVEFLVSFYNNEISEKSEIFDDQFSVERPDGSNFTLKIRSTKLEDSAMYFCASSIPTGKETEAFFGQGTRLTVV.